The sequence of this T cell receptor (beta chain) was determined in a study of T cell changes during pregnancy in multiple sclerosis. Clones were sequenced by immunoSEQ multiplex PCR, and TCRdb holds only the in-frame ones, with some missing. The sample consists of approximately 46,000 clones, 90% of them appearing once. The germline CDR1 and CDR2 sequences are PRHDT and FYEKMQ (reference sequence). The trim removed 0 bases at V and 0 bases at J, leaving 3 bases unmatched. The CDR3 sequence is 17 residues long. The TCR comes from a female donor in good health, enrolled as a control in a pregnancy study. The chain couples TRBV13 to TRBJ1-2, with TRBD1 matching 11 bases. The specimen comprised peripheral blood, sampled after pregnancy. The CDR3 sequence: CASSLGDRGQANYGYTF. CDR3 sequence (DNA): TGTGCCAGCAGCTTAGGGGACAGGGGGCAAGCTAACTATGGCTACACCTTC.